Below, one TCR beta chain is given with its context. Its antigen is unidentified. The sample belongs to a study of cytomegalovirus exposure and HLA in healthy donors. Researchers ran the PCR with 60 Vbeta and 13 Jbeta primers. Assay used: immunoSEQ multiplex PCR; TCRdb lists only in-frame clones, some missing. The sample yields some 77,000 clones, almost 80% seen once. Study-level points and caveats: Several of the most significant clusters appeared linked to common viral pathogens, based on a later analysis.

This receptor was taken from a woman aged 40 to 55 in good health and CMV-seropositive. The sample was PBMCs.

The CDR3 DNA is TGTGCCAGCCGGGACAAGAACTCCTACAATGAGCAGTTCTTC. Encoded protein: CASRDKNSYNEQFF. The rearrangement uses TRBV6-1 and TRBJ2-1, with a tentative D call TRBD1 (6 bases). The germline gives CDR1 MNHNS, CDR2 SASEGT. This CDR3 is 14 amino acids long. Trimming removed 8 bases at V and 0 bases at J, with 11 bases between.